This entry lists 21 T cell receptor beta chains sequenced from one sample in a study of T cell responses to AZD1222 COVID-19 vaccine. Using immunoSEQ multiplex PCR, the repertoire was profiled, and TCRdb retains in-frame clones only, with some absent. The sample has tens of thousands of clones; around 90% are singletons. The source was peripheral blood, collected 28 days after the second AZD1222 dose. The source of these receptors is an adult who received the AZD1222 COVID-19 vaccine.

The chain joins TRBV7-2 to TRBJ1-1; D is unclear. CDR3 length: 13 amino acids. Between the trimmed V and J ends, which lost 3 bases and 2 bases, there was a span of 7 bases. The germline CDR1 and CDR2 sequences are SGHTA and FQGNSA. DNA of the CDR3: TGTGCCAGCAGCTTTGCCATAAACACTGAAGCTTTCTTT. The encoded protein is CASSFAINTEAFF.

V usage is TRBV11-2 and J usage is TRBJ1-2; D gene uncertain. CDR3 length equals 15 residues. Germline lookup yields CDR1 SGHAT and CDR2 FQNNGV. Trimming removed 4 bases from V and 5 bases from J, with 17 bases in between. The CDR3: CASSSPRVTRYGYTF. Here the CDR3 DNA reads TGTGCCAGCAGCTCTCCTAGGGTAACCAGATATGGCTACACCTTC.

The V call is TRBV30, the J call TRBJ2-7; D call uncertain. Trimming pared 0 bases from V and 3 bases from J, leaving 6 bases between. Germline loops: CDR1 GTSNPN, CDR2 SVGIG (reference sequence). The CDR3 runs to 12 residues. The CDR3 DNA follows: TGTGCCTGGAGTGTATCCAGCTACGAGCAGTACTTC. Translation gives CAWSVSSYEQYF.

This chain joins TRBV5-1 and TRBJ2-6, with D possibly matching TRBD2 (6 bases). This CDR3 is 19 amino acids long. V was shortened by 4 bases and J by 0 bases, with 20 bases between the two germline ends. Germline-derived CDR1 and CDR2 are SGHRS and YFSETQ. CDR3 DNA: TGCGCCAGCAGCCAAGGGTGGCGGGGCCTTAGCTCTGGGGCCAACGTCCTGACTTTC. Translated: CASSQGWRGLSSGANVLTF.

V is TRBV23-1 and J is TRBJ1-5; 7 nucleotides match TRBD1. TRBV23-1 is identified as an open reading frame with a role that is uncertain. The length of the CDR3 is 15 residues. J was trimmed by 1 base and V by 8 bases; bases with no gene match: 8. The CDR3 DNA reads as TGCGCCAGCGAGTCAGCACAGGGGAGCAATCAGCCCCAGCATTTT. Its protein is CASESAQGSNQPQHF.

The J gene is TRBJ2-7, the V gene TRBV5-6; a possible D gene is TRBD2 (6 bases). V was clipped by 4 bases and J by 3 bases, with 17 bases between them. Germline-derived CDR1 and CDR2 are SGHDT and YYEEEE. The length of the CDR3 is 15 residues. In nucleotides, the CDR3 is TGTGCCAGCAGCGCCCTCCGGGAGCTAAACTACGAGCAGTACTTC. This sequence encodes CASSALRELNYEQYF.

This clone was counted a single time. The J gene is TRBJ2-1, the V gene TRBV28, with 12 nucleotides matching TRBD2. Per germline, CDR1 MDHEN and CDR2 SYDVKM. Germline trimming cut 8 bases from V and 6 bases from J; bases unmatched to any gene: 11. This CDR3 is built from 16 residues. Written as DNA, the CDR3 is TGTGCCAGCCTGTCGTCCCTAGCGGGGGGGACCAATGAGCAGTTCTTC. It codes for CASLSSLAGGTNEQFF. Together with reference TRBV28 and TRBJ2-1, the CDR3 gives the full variable domain: DVKVTQSSRYLVKRTGEKVFLECVQDMDHENMFWYRQDPGLGLRLIYFSYDVKMKEKGDIPEGYSVSREKKERFSLILESASTNQTSMYLCASLSSLAGGTNEQFFGPGTRLTVL.

This chain uses TRBV28 with TRBJ2-1; 12 bases line up with TRBD2. In germline, CDR1 is MDHEN, CDR2 SYDVKM. The V and J ends lost 7 bases and 13 bases, in that order; junction bases with no gene match: 17. The CDR3 contains 16 residues. The CDR3 bases are TGTGCCAGCACCGGATACCCTCTAGCGGGGGGGCCGTACCAGTTCTTC. It yields the protein CASTGYPLAGGPYQFF.

This clone was counted a single time. Relative to the germline gene, one junction end is altered; a read error may explain this. V gene TRBV12-5 combines with J gene TRBJ1-1, with TRBD1 identical over 10 bases. This CDR3 contains 15 residues. CDR1 LGHNT and CDR2 FRNRAP come from the germline V gene. The CDR3 nucleotides read TGTGCTAGTGGCTTGGGACAGGGGAGGAACACTGAAGCTTTCTTT. Protein product: CASGLGQGRNTEAFF. Looking up the rest from reference TRBV12-5 and TRBJ1-1 gives the full variable domain: DARVTQTPRHKVTEMGQEVTMRCQPILGHNTVFWYRQTMMQGLELLAYFRNRAPLDDSGMPKDRFSAEMPDATLATLKIQPSEPRDSAVYFCASGLGQGRNTEAFFGQGTRLTVV.

The chain recombines TRBV2 with TRBJ2-7; 7 bases match TRBD1. Germline lookup yields CDR1 SNHLY and CDR2 FYNNEI. The trim removed 2 bases at V and 2 bases at J, leaving 3 bases unmatched. The CDR3 consists of 14 residues. CDR3: CASSEQGETYEQYF. CDR3 nucleotide sequence: TGTGCCAGCAGTGAACAGGGGGAGACCTACGAGCAGTACTTC.

CDR3 loop: CASSQEASINTEAFF. In DNA, the CDR3 is TGTGCCAGCAGCCAAGAGGCAAGTATCAACACTGAAGCTTTCTTT. The chain uses TRBV3-1 (or the pseudogene TRBV3-2) and TRBJ1-1; no reliable D call. The CDR3 has 15 residues. Germline CDR1 is LGHDT and CDR2 is YNNKEL (reference sequence). V was shortened by 0 bases and J by 2 bases, with 10 bases between the two germline ends.

V usage is TRBV30 and J usage is TRBJ1-6; maybe TRBD1 (5 bases). Per germline, CDR1 GTSNPN and CDR2 SVGIG (reference sequence). Trimming removed 2 bases from V and 3 bases from J, with 11 bases in between. The CDR3 sequence is 15 residues long. Written as DNA, the CDR3 is TGTGCCTGGAGTCCGGGGGTGGGCTATAATTCACCCCTCCACTTT. Its protein is CAWSPGVGYNSPLHF.

The rearrangement links TRBV29-1 to TRBJ2-5; perhaps TRBD2 as D (6 bases). Germline assignment: CDR1 SQVTM and CDR2 ANQGSEA. The CDR3 length is 13 residues. The germline V and J ends were trimmed by 4 bases and 11 bases, with 20 bases remaining between them. The CDR3 bases are TGCAGCGTTGTCGACCGCAACCTTGCGGGACAGTACTTC. Residues: CSVVDRNLAGQYF.

The rearrangement uses TRBV28 and TRBJ1-5; D is unresolved. V dropped 5 bases and J dropped 3 bases, with 14 bases sitting between them. The CDR3 covers 15 residues. Germline CDR1 and CDR2: MDHEN and SYDVKM. The CDR3 bases are TGTGCCAGCAGTCCCGACACACTATACAATCAGCCCCAGCATTTT. It codes for CASSPDTLYNQPQHF.

The gene calls are TRBV5-4 and TRBJ1-2; D not certain. The CDR3 is 11 amino acids. V was pared by 0 bases and J by 14 bases, with 11 bases between. CDR1 SGHNT and CDR2 YYREEE come from the germline V gene (reference sequence). The CDR3 bases are TGTGCCAGCAGCTTGGTCGGCGTCAATACCTTC. Translated: CASSLVGVNTF.

This sequence joins TRBV5-6 and TRBJ2-5; TRBD2 matches 9 bases. Germline V gene sequence: CDR1 SGHDT, CDR2 YYEEEE. CDR3 size: 15 residues. After removal of 2 bases from V and 2 bases from J, the junction contained 4 bases not matched to a gene. CDR3 nucleotide sequence: TGTGCCAGCAGCTTCCTAAGCGGGGGGCAAGAGACCCAGTACTTC. The encoded protein is CASSFLSGGQETQYF.

The rearrangement joins TRBV6-1 to TRBJ1-1; 8 bases agree with TRBD1. The junction had 4 bases not matched to a gene; V was cut back by 2 bases and J by 11 bases. The CDR3 length is 12 residues. Germline V CDR1 and CDR2: MNHNS, SASEGT. CDR3 residues: CASSERQGIAFF. The CDR3 DNA is TGTGCCAGCAGTGAACGACAGGGGATCGCTTTCTTT.

The chain recombines TRBV6-2 or TRBV6-3 with TRBJ2-1; TRBD2 aligns across 14 bases. V shed 5 bases and J 8 bases; nucleotides not matched to a gene: 8. Germline V CDR1 and CDR2: MNHEY, SVGEGT. The CDR3 runs 16 residues. The CDR3 region is CASSTGTSGGFYEQFF. CDR3 DNA: TGTGCCAGCAGTACAGGGACTAGCGGGGGATTTTATGAGCAGTTCTTC.

This chain uses TRBV2 with TRBJ1-3, with 8 nucleotides matching TRBD1. This CDR3 comprises 14 residues. The V segment lost 9 bases and the J segment 4 bases; nucleotides outside the gene matches: 8. Looked up from germline, CDR1 is SNHLY and CDR2 is FYNNEI. The CDR3 loop is CASGNRGTGNTIYF. CDR3 bases: TGTGCCAGTGGGAACAGGGGGACAGGAAACACCATATATTTT.

The rearrangement links TRBV7-9 to TRBJ2-1; no clear D. V lost 0 bases to trimming and J lost 9 bases, with 12 bases between them. The germline CDR1 and CDR2 sequences are SEHNR and FQNEAQ (reference sequence). The CDR3 runs to 14 residues. CDR3 region: CASSLAGGAFEQFF. The CDR3 region has the DNA TGTGCCAGCAGCTTAGCGGGTGGAGCTTTTGAGCAGTTCTTC. The variable domain in full, with the rest retrieved from reference TRBV7-9 and TRBJ2-1, is DTGVSQNPRHKITKRGQNVTFRCDPISEHNRLYWYRQTLGQGPEFLTYFQNEAQLEKSRLLSDRFSAERPKGSFSTLEIQRTEQGDSAMYLCASSLAGGAFEQFFGPGTRLTVL.

The rearrangement joins TRBV11-3 to TRBJ2-1; 10 bases match TRBD2. CDR1 is SGHNT, CDR2 YENEEA, per germline. Germline trimming cut 5 bases from V and 7 bases from J; bases unmatched to any gene: 8. There are 15 residues in the CDR3. This CDR3 is CASSPEASGGNEQFF. CDR3 coding DNA: TGTGCCAGCAGCCCAGAGGCTAGCGGGGGAAATGAGCAGTTCTTC.